One sample yielded the 2 T cell receptor beta chains listed below, sequenced in a study of T cell responses to AZD1222 COVID-19 vaccine (dated by TCRdb to the early 2020s). The meaning of the sample's time point label: baseline before first vaccination. Libraries came from the immunoSEQ multiplex PCR assay. The source is immuneACCESS, and TCRdb retained only in-frame sequences with V and J called. Part of the clones is not carried over; for the studies checked, unresolved V genes explain less than half of this, and the remainder is unexplained. The sample profile shows approximately 67,000 clones; around four fifths of them were found once. Of the sample, about 20% falls within the top ten clones. The sequencing used peripheral blood, collected on day 0 of AZD1222 vaccination. Receptor source: an adult in good health.

In its sample, this clone was seen once. The chain uses TRBV5-1 and TRBJ2-7, with TRBD1 identical over 10 bases. Germline V gene sequence: CDR1 SGHRS, CDR2 YFSETQ. Unmatched junction bases numbered 5, after V lost 4 bases and J lost 4 bases. The CDR3 loop spans 14 amino acids. The CDR3 DNA reads TGCGCCAGCAGCCCCCGGGACAGGGGTTACGAGCAGTACTTC. This sequence encodes CASSPRDRGYEQYF.

The chain combines TRBV15 with TRBJ2-7, with D possibly called TRBD1 or TRBD2 (5 bases each). The germline gives CDR1 LNHNV, CDR2 YYDKDF (reference sequence). V lost 1 base to trimming and J lost 3 bases, with 10 bases between them. CDR3 length: 14 amino acids. CDR3 region: CATSRGGLLYEQYF. The CDR3 nucleotides read TGTGCCACCAGCAGAGGGGGGTTACTCTACGAGCAGTACTTC.